This T cell receptor beta chain was sequenced for a study of OX40 agonist ivuxolimab in advanced cancers. The repertoire was sequenced with immunoSEQ multiplex PCR; TCRdb's copy has only in-frame clones and lacks some. The sample includes 35,000 to 45,000 clones, 82% of them seen just once. This clone was seen a handful of times. The CDR3 is 13 amino acids. The V end was cut by 2 bases, the J end by 13 bases, with 12 bases between. Germline loops: CDR1 SGHAT, CDR2 FQDESV (reference sequence). This specimen was CD4+ or CD8+ T cells sorted from blood, taken in a trial of the OX40 agonist ivuxolimab. This rearrangement joins TRBV11-1 to TRBJ1-6; unclear D gene. The sequence was collected from an adult with an advanced solid tumor such as melanoma, head and neck, liver or kidney cancer. The CDR3 bases are TGTGCCAGCAGCTTATGGAGTCAGACTCCCCTCCACTTT. Translating it yields CASSLWSQTPLHF.